The present TCR beta chain was sequenced within a study of breast tumors, draining lymph nodes, adjacent tissues. General study findings and limits: Luminal-like breast cancer showed significantly greater tumor-nontumor repertoire similarity than basal-like breast cancer did. Tumor T cell lymph node origin was a supported hypothesis, not proven. Tumor repertoires ranked between lymph nodes and nontumor tissue in diversity, with V and J gene preferences. Most tumor T cells seemingly derive from lymph node, then expand in tumor.

TCRdb independently ran MiXCR on the multiplex PCR reads; one entry per CDR3 protein. The sample includes under 70,000 distinct CDR3 sequences, over 40% of them seen just once. At least ten counts were recorded for this clonotype. Its specificity is unknown. The germline V gene encodes CDR1 DFQATT and CDR2 SNEGSKA (reference sequence). The CDR3 covers 14 residues. V lost 5 bases, J lost 6 bases, and 18 bases lay in between. The sequenced sample was breast tumor tissue. This TCR derives from a female donor with breast cancer. Some clones in this sample may be carry-over from other donors' samples. J is TRBJ2-3 and V is TRBV20-1; the D gene is possibly TRBD2 (6 bases). The CDR3 reads CSACGTLHADTQYF. The CDR3 region has the DNA TGCAGTGCTTGTGGGACTCTACACGCGGATACGCAGTATTTT.